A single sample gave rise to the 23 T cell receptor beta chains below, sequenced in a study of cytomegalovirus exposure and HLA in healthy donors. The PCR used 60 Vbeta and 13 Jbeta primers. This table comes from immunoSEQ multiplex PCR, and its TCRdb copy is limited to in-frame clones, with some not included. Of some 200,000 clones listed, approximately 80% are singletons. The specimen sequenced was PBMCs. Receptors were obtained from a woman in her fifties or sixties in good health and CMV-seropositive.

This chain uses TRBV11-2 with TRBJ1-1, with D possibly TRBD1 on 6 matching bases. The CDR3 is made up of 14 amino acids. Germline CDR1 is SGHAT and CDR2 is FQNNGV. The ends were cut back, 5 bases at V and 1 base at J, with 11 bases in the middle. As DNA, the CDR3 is TGTGCCAGCAGCGAACCGGGACAGAACACTGAAGCTTTCTTT. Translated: CASSEPGQNTEAFF.

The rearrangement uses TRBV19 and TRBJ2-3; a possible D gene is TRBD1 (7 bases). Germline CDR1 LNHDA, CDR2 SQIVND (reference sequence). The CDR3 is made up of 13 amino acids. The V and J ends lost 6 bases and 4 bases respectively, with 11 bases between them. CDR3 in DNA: TGTGCCAGTAGGATCAGGGGGGCAGATACGCAGTATTTT. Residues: CASRIRGADTQYF.

The CDR3: CASSITGFGYTF. In nucleotides, the CDR3 is TGTGCCAGCAGTATCACAGGGTTTGGCTACACCTTC. This rearrangement joins TRBV28 to TRBJ1-2; possible D gene TRBD1, 6 bases. Germline-derived CDR1 and CDR2 are MDHEN and SYDVKM. This CDR3 spans 12 amino acids. With 5 bases removed from V and 7 bases from J, the gap between germline ends came to 11 bases.

CDR3 amino acids: CASRTLSQPQHF. For the CDR3, the DNA is TGTGCCAGCAGAACTCTCTCTCAGCCCCAGCATTTT. V and J are TRBV6-5 and TRBJ1-5; D gene ambiguous. In germline, CDR1 is MNHEY, CDR2 SVGAGI. Trimming shortened V by 6 bases and J by 6 bases, and 9 bases separated the two germline ends. The CDR3 contains 12 residues.

As DNA, the CDR3 is TGTGCCAGCAGCGTAGCCGGAGCGGGGGGGCTTGAACAAGAGACCCAGTACTTC. Its protein is CASSVAGAGGLEQETQYF. The chain is built from TRBV9 and TRBJ2-5; 10 bases are shared with TRBD2. Losses at the gene ends were 0 bases for V and 2 bases for J; bases not matched to a gene: 10. This CDR3 is built from 18 residues. The germline V gene encodes CDR1 SGDLS and CDR2 YYNGEE.

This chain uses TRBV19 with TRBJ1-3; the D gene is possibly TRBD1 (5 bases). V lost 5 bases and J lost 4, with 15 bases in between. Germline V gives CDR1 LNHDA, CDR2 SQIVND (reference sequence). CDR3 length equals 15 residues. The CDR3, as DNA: TGTGCCAGTAGTTACGGCAGGGTCATCGGAAACACCATATATTTT. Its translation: CASSYGRVIGNTIYF.

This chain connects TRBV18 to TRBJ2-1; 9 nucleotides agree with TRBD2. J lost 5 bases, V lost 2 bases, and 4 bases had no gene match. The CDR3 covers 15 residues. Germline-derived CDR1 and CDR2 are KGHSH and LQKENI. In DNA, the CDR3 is TGTGCCAGCTCACCAATAATAGCGGGGGACAATGAGCAGTTCTTC. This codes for CASSPIIAGDNEQFF.

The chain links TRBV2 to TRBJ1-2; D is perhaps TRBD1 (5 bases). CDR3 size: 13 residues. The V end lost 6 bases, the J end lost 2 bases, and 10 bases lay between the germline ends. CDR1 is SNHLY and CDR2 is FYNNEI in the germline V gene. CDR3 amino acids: CASRTAKNYGYTF. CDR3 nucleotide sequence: TGTGCCAGCAGGACAGCCAAAAACTATGGCTACACCTTC.

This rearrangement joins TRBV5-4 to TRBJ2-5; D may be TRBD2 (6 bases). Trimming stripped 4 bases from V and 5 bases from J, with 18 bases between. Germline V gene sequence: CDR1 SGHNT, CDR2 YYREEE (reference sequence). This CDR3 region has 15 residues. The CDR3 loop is CASSTRLGTQETQYF. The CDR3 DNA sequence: TGTGCCAGCAGCACCCGACTAGGGACTCAGGAGACCCAGTACTTC. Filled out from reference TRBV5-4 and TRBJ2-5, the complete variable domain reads ETGVTQSPTHLIKTRGQQVTLRCSSQSGHNTVSWYQQALGQGPQFIFQYYREEENGRGNFPPRFSGLQFPNYSSELNVNALELDDSALYLCASSTRLGTQETQYFGPGTRLLVL.

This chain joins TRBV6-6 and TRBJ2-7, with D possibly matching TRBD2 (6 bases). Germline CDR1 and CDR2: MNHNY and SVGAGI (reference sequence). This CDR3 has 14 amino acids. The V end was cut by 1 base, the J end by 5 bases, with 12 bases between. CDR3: CASSYYGGRNEQYF. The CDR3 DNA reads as TGTGCCAGCAGTTACTATGGGGGGAGGAACGAGCAGTACTTC.

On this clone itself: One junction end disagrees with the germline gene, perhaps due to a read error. For the CDR3, the DNA is TGTTCCAGCAGCCTTGAGCTAGAGACCCAGTACTTC. It translates to CSSSLELETQYF. The rearrangement links TRBV7-9 to TRBJ2-5, with D unresolved. This CDR3 is 12 amino acids long. The germline V gene has CDR1 SEHNR and CDR2 FQNEAQ (reference sequence).

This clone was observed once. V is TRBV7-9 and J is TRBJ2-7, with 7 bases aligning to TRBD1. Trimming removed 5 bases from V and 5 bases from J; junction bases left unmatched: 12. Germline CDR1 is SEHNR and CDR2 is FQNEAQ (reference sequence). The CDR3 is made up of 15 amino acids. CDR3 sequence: CASSAPGQRLNEQYF. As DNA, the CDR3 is TGTGCCAGCAGCGCCCCGGGACAGAGGCTTAACGAGCAGTACTTC.

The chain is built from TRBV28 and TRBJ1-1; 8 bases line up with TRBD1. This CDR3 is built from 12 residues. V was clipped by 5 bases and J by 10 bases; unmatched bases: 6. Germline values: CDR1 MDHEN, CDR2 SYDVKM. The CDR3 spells CASSTPTGGAFF. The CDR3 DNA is TGTGCCAGCAGTACGCCAACAGGGGGAGCTTTCTTT.

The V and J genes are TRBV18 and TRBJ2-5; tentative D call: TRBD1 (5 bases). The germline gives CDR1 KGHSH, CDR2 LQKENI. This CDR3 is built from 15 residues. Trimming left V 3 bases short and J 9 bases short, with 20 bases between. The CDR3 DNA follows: TGTGCCAGCTCACCTTACGACAGCGAATTGGCGGCCCAGTACTTC. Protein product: CASSPYDSELAAQYF.

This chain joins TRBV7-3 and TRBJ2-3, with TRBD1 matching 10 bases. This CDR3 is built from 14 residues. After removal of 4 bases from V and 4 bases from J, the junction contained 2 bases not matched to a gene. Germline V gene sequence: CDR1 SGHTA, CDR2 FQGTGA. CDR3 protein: CASSSGTGADTQYF. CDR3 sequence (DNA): TGTGCCAGCAGCTCGGGGACAGGGGCAGATACGCAGTATTTT. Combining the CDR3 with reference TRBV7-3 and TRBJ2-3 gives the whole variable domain GAGVSQTPSNKVTEKGKYVELRCDPISGHTALYWYRQSLGQGPEFLIYFQGTGAADDSGLPNDRFFAVRPEGSVSTLKIQRTERGDSAVYLCASSSGTGADTQYFGPGTRLTVL.

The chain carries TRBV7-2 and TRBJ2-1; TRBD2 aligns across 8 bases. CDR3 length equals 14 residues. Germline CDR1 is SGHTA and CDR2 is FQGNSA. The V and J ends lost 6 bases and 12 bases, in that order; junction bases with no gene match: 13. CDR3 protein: CASSGGGPSPGQFF. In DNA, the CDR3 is TGTGCCAGCAGTGGCGGGGGGCCAAGCCCTGGGCAGTTCTTC. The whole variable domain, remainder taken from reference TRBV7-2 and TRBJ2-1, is GAGVSQSPSNKVTEKGKDVELRCDPISGHTALYWYRQSLGQGLEFLIYFQGNSAPDKSGLPSDRFSAERTGGSVSTLTIQRTQQEDSAVYLCASSGGGPSPGQFFGPGTRLTVL.

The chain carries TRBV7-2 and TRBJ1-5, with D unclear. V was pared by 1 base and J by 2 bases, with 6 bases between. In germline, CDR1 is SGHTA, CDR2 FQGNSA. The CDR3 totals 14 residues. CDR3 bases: TGTGCCAGCAGCTTAGGGCAAGGCAATCAGCCCCAGCATTTT. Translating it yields CASSLGQGNQPQHF.

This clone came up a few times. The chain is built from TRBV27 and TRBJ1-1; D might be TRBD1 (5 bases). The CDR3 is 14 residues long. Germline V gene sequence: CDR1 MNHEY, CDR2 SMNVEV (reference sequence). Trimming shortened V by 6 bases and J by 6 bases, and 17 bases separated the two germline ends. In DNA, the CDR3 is TGTGCCAGCAGGGGACTGGGGGAGGGCCCTGAAGCTTTCTTT. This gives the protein CASRGLGEGPEAFF.

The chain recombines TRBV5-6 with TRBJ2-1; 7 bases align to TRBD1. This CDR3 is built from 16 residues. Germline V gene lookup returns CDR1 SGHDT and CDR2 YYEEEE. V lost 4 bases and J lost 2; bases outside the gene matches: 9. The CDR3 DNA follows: TGTGCCAGCAGCCAATACGACAGGGTCCCCTACAATGAGCAGTTCTTC. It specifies CASSQYDRVPYNEQFF.

As DNA, the CDR3 is TGTGCCAGCAGCCCCCGAGCGGGGGGCAGGGATACGCAGTATTTT. Its translation: CASSPRAGGRDTQYF. The V call is TRBV5-4, the J call TRBJ2-3; 9 nucleotides match TRBD2. The V segment lost 4 bases and the J segment 6 bases; nucleotides outside the gene matches: 9. Germline assignment: CDR1 SGHNT and CDR2 YYREEE (reference sequence). This CDR3 is built from 15 residues.

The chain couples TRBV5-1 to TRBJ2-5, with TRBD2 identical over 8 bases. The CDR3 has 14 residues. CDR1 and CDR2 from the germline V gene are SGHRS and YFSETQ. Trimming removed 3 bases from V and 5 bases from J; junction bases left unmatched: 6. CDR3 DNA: TGCGCCAGCAGCTCGGGACTAGTGGGGGAGACCCAGTACTTC. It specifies CASSSGLVGETQYF.

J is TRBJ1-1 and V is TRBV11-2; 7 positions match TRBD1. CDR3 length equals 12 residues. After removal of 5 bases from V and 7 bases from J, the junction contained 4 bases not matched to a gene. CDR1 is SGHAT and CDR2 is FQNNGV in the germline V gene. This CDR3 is CASSDRVGEAFF. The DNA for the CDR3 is TGTGCCAGCAGCGACAGGGTCGGTGAAGCTTTCTTT.

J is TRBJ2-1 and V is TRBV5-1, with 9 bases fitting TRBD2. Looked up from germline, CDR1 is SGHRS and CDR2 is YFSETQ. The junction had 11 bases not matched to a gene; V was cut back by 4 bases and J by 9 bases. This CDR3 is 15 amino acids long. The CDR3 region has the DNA TGCGCCAGCAGCAACGGGGGCGGGGGGGCAGGTGAGCAGTTCTTC. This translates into CASSNGGGGAGEQFF.